A single sample is the source of the 5 T cell receptor beta chains below, sequenced in a study of T cell repertoires in cytomegalovirus infection. No antigen has been assigned to these receptors. TCRdb ran MiXCR on the reads and lists one entry per CDR3 protein. The sample lists 900,000 to 950,000 distinct CDR3 sequences; around 32% were seen once. This material consisted of cultured CD8+ T cells from PBMCs, taken from culture after CMV antigen stimulation. These TCRs come from a human donor in good health (CMV status not recorded). Some clones in this sample may be carry-over from other donors' samples.

J is TRBJ2-1 and V is TRBV4-2; possible D gene TRBD2, 6 bases. The CDR3 is 17 residues long. The germline gives CDR1 LGHNA, CDR2 YNFKEQ. V lost 0 bases and J lost 0, with 12 bases in between. In DNA, the CDR3 is TGTGCCAGCAGCCAAGATCGGAGGGGTTACTCCTACAATGAGCAGTTCTTC. Its protein is CASSQDRRGYSYNEQFF.

This clonotype was recorded a few times. The rearrangement uses TRBV19 and TRBJ2-7, with a possible D match to TRBD2 (6 bases). The V end lost 6 bases, the J end lost 0 bases, and 12 bases lay between the germline ends. The CDR3 contains 14 residues. Looked up from germline, CDR1 is LNHDA and CDR2 is SQIVND (reference sequence). DNA of the CDR3: TGTGCCAGTAGACCGGGACTCCTCTCCTACGAGCAGTACGTC. Its protein is CASRPGLLSYEQYV.

The chain is built from TRBV13 and TRBJ2-1, with 9 bases aligning to TRBD2. Germline CDR1 and CDR2: PRHDT and FYEKMQ (reference sequence). The CDR3 has 16 amino acids. Trimming at V came to 1 base and at J to 9 bases, leaving 10 bases not matched to a gene. The CDR3 DNA reads TGTGCCAGCAGCTTAGAGCGAGCGGGGGGTGCTGGTGAGCAGTTCTTC. This codes for CASSLERAGGAGEQFF.

The chain links TRBV5-6 to TRBJ1-1, with a weak D call TRBD1 (6 bases). Germline CDR1 reads SGHDT; CDR2 reads YYEEEE. V lost 0 bases and J lost 1, with 16 bases in between. The CDR3 spans 17 residues. CDR3 coding DNA: TGTGCCAGCAGCTTGGTTTTTCAGGGGCCTAGGAACACTGAAGCTTTCTTT. Translation gives CASSLVFQGPRNTEAFF.

A word on this clonotype: At one end the junction does not follow the germline gene, possibly because of a read error. This chain uses TRBV4-1 with TRBJ2-2, with D maybe TRBD1 (6 bases). Germline V gene data show CDR1 as MGHRA and CDR2 as YSYEKL. CDR3 length equals 16 residues. The CDR3 DNA sequence: TGTGCCAGCAGCCGAAGTTTACAGGGTCCCACCGGGGAGCTGTTTTTT. It codes for CASSRSLQGPTGELFF.